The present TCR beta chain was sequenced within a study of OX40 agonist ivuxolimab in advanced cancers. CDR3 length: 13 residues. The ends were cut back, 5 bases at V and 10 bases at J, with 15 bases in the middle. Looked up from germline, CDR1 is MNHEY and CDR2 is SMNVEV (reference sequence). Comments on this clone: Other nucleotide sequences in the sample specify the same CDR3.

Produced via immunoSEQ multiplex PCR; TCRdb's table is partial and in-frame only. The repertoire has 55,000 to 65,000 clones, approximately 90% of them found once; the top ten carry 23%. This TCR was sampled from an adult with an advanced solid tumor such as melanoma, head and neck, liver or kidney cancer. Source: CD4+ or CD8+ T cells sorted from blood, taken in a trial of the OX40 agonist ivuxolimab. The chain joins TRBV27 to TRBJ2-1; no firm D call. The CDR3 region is CASSKIGLREQFF. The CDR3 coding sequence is TGTGCCAGCAGTAAAATAGGGTTGCGCGAGCAGTTCTTC.